This TCR beta chain was documented in a study of regulatory T cells in long-lasting Graves disease. This clonotype was found a few times. Building the TCR beta libraries relied on iRepertoire HTBI primers, and CDR3 regions underwent Arm-PCR. TCRdb reprocessed the multiplex PCR reads via MiXCR and lists one record per CDR3 protein. The sample comprises 420,000 or so distinct CDR3 sequences, about 16% of which are singletons, and under 30% rests with the top ten. The time point here: newly diagnosed GD, antithyroid drugs for less than 3 months. Making the TCR library involved RNA that had been extracted from PBMCs. The CDR3 is 15 residues long. Germline V gene sequence: CDR1 SGDLS, CDR2 YYNGEE. Trimming at V came to 3 bases and at J to 4 bases, leaving 3 bases not matched to a gene. The same sample was also studied in work on T cells in Graves' hyperthyroidism and ophthalmopathy.

Sample: peripheral blood mononuclear cells (PBMCs), taken at new diagnosis, from a patient treated with antithyroid drugs. This rearrangement joins TRBV9 to TRBJ2-1, with 11 bases fitting TRBD2. The TCR was taken from a woman between 18 and 29 years old with Graves disease. CDR3 coding DNA: TGTGCCAGCAGCGCTACTAGCGGGGGATACAATGAGCAGTTCTTC. This encodes CASSATSGGYNEQFF.